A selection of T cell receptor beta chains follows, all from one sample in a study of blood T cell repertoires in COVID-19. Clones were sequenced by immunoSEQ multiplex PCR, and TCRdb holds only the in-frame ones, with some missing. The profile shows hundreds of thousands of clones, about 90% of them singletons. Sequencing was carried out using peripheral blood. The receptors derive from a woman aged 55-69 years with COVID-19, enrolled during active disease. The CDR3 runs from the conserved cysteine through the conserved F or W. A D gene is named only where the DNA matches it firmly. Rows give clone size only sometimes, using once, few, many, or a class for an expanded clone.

CASSRSGTAGNTIYF	TGTGCCAGCAGCCGGAGCGGGACGGCTGGAAACACCATATATTTT	TRBV4-2	NA	NA	TRBJ1-3
CASSNQQGARTGELFF	TGTGCCAGCAGCAACCAACAGGGGGCGCGGACCGGGGAGCTGTTTTTT	TRBV7-3	NA	TRBD1	TRBJ2-2
CASSYGQGRSYEQYF	TGTGCCAGCAGTTACGGGCAGGGGCGATCCTACGAGCAGTACTTC	TRBV6-6	NA	NA	TRBJ2-7
CSVEDGSSYEQYF	TGCAGCGTTGAAGACGGGAGCTCCTACGAGCAGTACTTC	TRBV29-1	NA	NA	TRBJ2-7
CASSLTGTGEGEQFF	TGCGCCAGCAGTCTTACCGGGACAGGGGAGGGTGAGCAGTTCTTC	TRBV4-1	NA	TRBD1	TRBJ2-1
CASSLSGQVSPLHF	TGTGCCAGCAGTTTATCGGGACAGGTTTCACCCCTCCACTTT	TRBV27	NA	TRBD1	TRBJ1-6
CASSRLSGQGFVANEKLFF	TGCGCCAGCAGCCGTCTCTCCGGACAGGGCTTTGTGGCTAATGAAAAACTGTTTTTT	TRBV4-1	NA	TRBD1	TRBJ1-4
CASSLRQKNSPLHF	TGTGCCAGCAGCCTACGACAGAAGAATTCACCCCTCCACTTT	TRBV3-1/TRBV3-2	once	NA	TRBJ1-6
CASSYAGQQYQPQHF	TGTGCCAGTAGTTATGCGGGACAGCAGTATCAGCCCCAGCATTTT	TRBV19	few	TRBD1	TRBJ1-5
CASSLSQDMVAAGELFF	TGTGCCAGCAGCTTGTCTCAGGACATGGTGGCTGCCGGGGAGCTGTTTTTT	TRBV7-3	NA	NA	TRBJ2-2
CASSLGRGPYEQYF	TGCGCCAGCAGCTTGGGCAGGGGGCCCTACGAGCAGTACTTC	TRBV5-1	NA	TRBD1	TRBJ2-7
CASSPGGLGSYEQYF	TGTGCCAGCAGCCCCGGGGGGCTCGGCTCCTACGAGCAGTACTTC	TRBV6-5	NA	NA	TRBJ2-7
CASSYLDRGGTDTQYF	TGTGCCAGCAGTTACCTGGACAGGGGAGGCACAGATACGCAGTATTTT	TRBV6-5	NA	TRBD1	TRBJ2-3
CASSSGVAGGRNTGELFF	TGTGCCAGCAGTTCCGGGGTAGCGGGGGGCCGGAACACCGGGGAGCTGTTTTTT	TRBV9	once	TRBD2	TRBJ2-2
CASSEFLIEGKGNTGELFF	TGTGCCAGCAGTGAATTCCTCATTGAGGGCAAAGGGAACACCGGGGAGCTGTTTTTT	TRBV2	NA	NA	TRBJ2-2
CASSHSGQGVSNTEAFF	TGTGCCAGCTCGCATTCGGGACAGGGGGTCTCGAACACTGAAGCTTTCTTT	TRBV18	NA	TRBD1	TRBJ1-1
CASSRGLANTGELFF	TGTGCCAGCAGCAGGGGACTAGCGAACACCGGGGAGCTGTTTTTT	TRBV6-1	once	TRBD2	TRBJ2-2
CAISVSGGRGYTF	TGTGCCATCAGCGTCTCAGGGGGCCGAGGCTACACCTTC	TRBV10-3	NA	TRBD1	TRBJ1-2
CASSRLAGSTDTQYF	TGTGCCAGCAGCCGGCTAGCGGGGAGCACAGATACGCAGTATTTT	TRBV9	NA	TRBD2	TRBJ2-3
CAWSQGVNYGYTF	TGTGCCTGGTCTCAGGGTGTTAACTATGGCTACACCTTC	TRBV30	once	NA	TRBJ1-2
CASSPPPPADTQYF	TGTGCCAGCAGCCCACCTCCCCCGGCAGATACGCAGTATTTT	TRBV7-2	NA	NA	TRBJ2-3
CASSLTRTGENSPLHF	TGTGCCAGCAGCTTAACTCGGACAGGGGAAAATTCACCCCTCCACTTT	TRBV13	many	TRBD1	TRBJ1-6
CASSKGQGGTEAFF	TGTGCCAGCAGTAAGGGACAGGGTGGCACTGAAGCTTTCTTT	TRBV6-6	NA	TRBD1	TRBJ1-1
CSAADRPLVYGYTF	TGCAGCGCTGCCGACAGGCCCCTCGTCTATGGCTACACCTTC	TRBV29-1	NA	NA	TRBJ1-2
CASRRDRVLSEAFF	TGTGCCAGCAGGAGGGACAGGGTATTATCTGAAGCTTTCTTT	TRBV6-5	NA	TRBD1	TRBJ1-1
CASSGETETEAFF	TGTGCCAGCAGCGGAGAGACAGAGACTGAAGCTTTCTTT	TRBV9	NA	NA	TRBJ1-1
CASSKSRGTFF	TGTGCCAGCAGCAAAAGCAGGGGGACTTTCTTT	TRBV12-3/TRBV12-4	NA	TRBD1	TRBJ1-1
CASSPLGIQDPYEQYF	TGTGCCAGCTCACCATTGGGCATCCAGGATCCCTACGAGCAGTACTTC	TRBV18	NA	NA	TRBJ2-7
CASSLQRAGETQYF	TGCGCCAGCAGCTTGCAAAGGGCGGGGGAGACCCAGTACTTC	TRBV5-1	NA	NA	TRBJ2-5
CASSLSGGVVNTIYF	TGCGCCAGCAGCTTGAGCGGAGGGGTCGTTAACACCATATATTTT	TRBV5-1	NA	NA	TRBJ1-3
CASTTSGVSYEQYF	TGCGCCAGCACCACCTCCGGAGTCTCCTACGAGCAGTACTTC	TRBV5-1	NA	NA	TRBJ2-7
CASRQDSYEQYF	TGTGCCAGCAGACAGGACTCCTACGAGCAGTACTTC	TRBV2	NA	NA	TRBJ2-7
CAIRGDTPYEQYF	TGTGCCATCCGGGGGGACACACCCTACGAGCAGTACTTC	TRBV10-3	NA	NA	TRBJ2-7
CASSPNAGLSGEKLFF	TGTGCCAGCAGCCCCAACGCGGGACTCTCGGGCGAAAAACTGTTTTTT	TRBV3-1/TRBV3-2	NA	NA	TRBJ1-4
CATSDSGEVGYTF	TGTGCCACCAGTGATTCCGGGGAGGTCGGCTACACCTTC	TRBV24-1	NA	NA	TRBJ1-2
CASHFGLATDTQYF	TGTGCAAGTCACTTCGGACTAGCTACAGATACGCAGTATTTT	TRBV12-2	NA	NA	TRBJ2-3
CASSVLANTGELFF	TGTGCCAGCAGCGTCCTAGCTAACACCGGGGAGCTGTTTTTT	TRBV9	NA	NA	TRBJ2-2
CASSSLTGITEAFF	TGTGCCAGCAGTTCCTTGACAGGGATCACTGAAGCTTTCTTT	TRBV28	few	TRBD1	TRBJ1-1
CASSIQGKNTEAFF	TGTGCCAGTAGTATACAGGGAAAGAACACTGAAGCTTTCTTT	TRBV19	NA	NA	TRBJ1-1
CSVEAGNRYEQYF	TGCAGCGTTGAAGCAGGGAATCGCTACGAGCAGTACTTC	TRBV29-1	NA	NA	TRBJ2-7
CASSTTGQGSEKLFF	TGTGCCAGCAGCACGACTGGACAGGGATCGGAAAAACTGTTTTTT	TRBV3-1/TRBV3-2	NA	TRBD1	TRBJ1-4
CASSSLRRGDGYTF	TGTGCCAGCAGCTCCCTCCGGCGGGGGGATGGCTACACCTTC	TRBV11-2	NA	NA	TRBJ1-2
CASSLKGNNSPLHF	TGTGCCAGCAGCCTAAAGGGGAATAATTCACCCCTCCACTTT	TRBV5-6	NA	NA	TRBJ1-6
CASSLEASGGYEQYF	TGCGCCAGCAGCCTGGAGGCTAGCGGGGGGTACGAGCAGTACTTC	TRBV5-1	NA	TRBD2	TRBJ2-7
CATSRDLGSDTQYF	TGTGCCACCAGCAGAGATCTAGGATCAGATACGCAGTATTTT	TRBV15	NA	NA	TRBJ2-3
CSAREGGEQFF	TGCAGTGCTAGAGAGGGAGGCGAGCAGTTCTTC	TRBV20-1	NA	NA	TRBJ2-1